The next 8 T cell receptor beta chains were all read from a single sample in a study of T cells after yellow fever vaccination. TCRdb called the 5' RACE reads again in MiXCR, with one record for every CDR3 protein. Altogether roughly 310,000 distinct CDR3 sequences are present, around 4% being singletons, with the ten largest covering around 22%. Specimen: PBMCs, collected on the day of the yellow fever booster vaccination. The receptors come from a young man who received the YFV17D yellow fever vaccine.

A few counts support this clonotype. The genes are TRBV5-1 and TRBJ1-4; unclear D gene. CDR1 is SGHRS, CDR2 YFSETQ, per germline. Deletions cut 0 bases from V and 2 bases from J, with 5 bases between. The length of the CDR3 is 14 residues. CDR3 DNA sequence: TGCGCCAGCAGCTTGGAGTTGACTAATGAAAAACTGTTTTTT. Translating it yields CASSLELTNEKLFF.

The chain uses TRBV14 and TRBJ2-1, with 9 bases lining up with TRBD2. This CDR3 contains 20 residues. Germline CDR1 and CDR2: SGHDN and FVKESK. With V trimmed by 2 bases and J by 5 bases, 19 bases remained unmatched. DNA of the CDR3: TGTGCCAGCAGCCAAATGTATAGTGGCGGGGGGGCGGTCTACAACAATGAGCAGTTCTTC. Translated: CASSQMYSGGGAVYNNEQFF.

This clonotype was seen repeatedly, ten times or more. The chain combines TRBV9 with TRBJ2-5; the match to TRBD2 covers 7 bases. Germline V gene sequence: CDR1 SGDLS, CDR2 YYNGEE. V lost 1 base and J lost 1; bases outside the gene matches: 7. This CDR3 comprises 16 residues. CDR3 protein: CASSVTAGTFQETQYF. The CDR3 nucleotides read TGTGCCAGCAGCGTAACAGCGGGGACCTTCCAAGAGACCCAGTACTTC.

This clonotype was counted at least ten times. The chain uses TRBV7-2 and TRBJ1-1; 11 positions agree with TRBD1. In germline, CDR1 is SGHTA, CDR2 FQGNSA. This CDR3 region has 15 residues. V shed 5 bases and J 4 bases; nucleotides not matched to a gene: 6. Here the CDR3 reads CASSPRDRGGTEAFF. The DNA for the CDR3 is TGTGCCAGCAGCCCTCGGGACAGGGGGGGCACTGAAGCTTTCTTT. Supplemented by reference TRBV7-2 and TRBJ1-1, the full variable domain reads GAGVSQSPSNKVTEKGKDVELRCDPISGHTALYWYRQSLGQGLEFLIYFQGNSAPDKSGLPSDRFSAERTGGSVSTLTIQRTQQEDSAVYLCASSPRDRGGTEAFFGQGTRLTVV.

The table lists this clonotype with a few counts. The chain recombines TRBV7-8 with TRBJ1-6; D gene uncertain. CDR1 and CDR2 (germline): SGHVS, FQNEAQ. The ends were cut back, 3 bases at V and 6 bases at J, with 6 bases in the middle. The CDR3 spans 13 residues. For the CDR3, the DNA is TGTGCCAGCAGCTTGTACACTAATTCACCCCTCCACTTT. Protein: CASSLYTNSPLHF.

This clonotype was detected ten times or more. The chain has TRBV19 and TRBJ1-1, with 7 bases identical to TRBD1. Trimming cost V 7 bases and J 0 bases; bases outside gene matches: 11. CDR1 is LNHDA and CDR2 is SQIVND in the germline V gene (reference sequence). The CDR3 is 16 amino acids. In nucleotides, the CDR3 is TGTGCCAGTATTTCTTGGTCGGGACAGATGAACACTGAAGCTTTCTTT. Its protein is CASISWSGQMNTEAFF.

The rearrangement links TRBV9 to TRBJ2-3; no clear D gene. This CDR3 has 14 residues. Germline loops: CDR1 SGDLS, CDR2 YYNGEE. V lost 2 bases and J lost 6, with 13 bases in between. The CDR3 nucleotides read TGTGCCAGCAGCGTCGCGACCAGAGGTGATACGCAGTATTTT. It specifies CASSVATRGDTQYF.

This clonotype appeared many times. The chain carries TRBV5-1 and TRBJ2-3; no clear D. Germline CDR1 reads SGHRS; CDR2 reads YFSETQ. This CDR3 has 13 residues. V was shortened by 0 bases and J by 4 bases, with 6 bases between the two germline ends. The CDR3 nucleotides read TGCGCCAGCAGCTTGGTCCCTGCAGATACGCAGTATTTT. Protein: CASSLVPADTQYF.